These 30 T cell receptor beta chains were all obtained from the same sample, sequenced in a study of radiotherapy plus CTLA-4 blockade in lung cancer. Here immunoSEQ multiplex PCR was the method, and the copy in TCRdb shows in-frame clones only, minus some. The sample consists of approximately 94,000 clones, about four fifths of them appearing once. The sample here was peripheral blood, taken from a patient treated with radiotherapy plus ipilimumab. The receptors derive from a human donor with non-small cell lung cancer that progressed on radiotherapy plus ipilimumab.

The chain links TRBV11-2 to TRBJ2-7; D not certain. The CDR3 length is 12 residues. V was pared by 1 base and J by 3 bases, with 4 bases between. Germline-derived CDR1 and CDR2 are SGHAT and FQNNGV. This chain's CDR3 is CASSLALYEQYF. CDR3 in DNA: TGTGCCAGCAGCTTAGCCCTCTACGAGCAGTACTTC.

The V call is TRBV6-1, the J call TRBJ1-1; D perhaps matches TRBD1 (6 bases). The CDR3 loop spans 13 amino acids. V was trimmed by 7 bases and J by 4 bases, leaving 13 bases between them. The germline CDR1 and CDR2 sequences are MNHNS and SASEGT. The CDR3 nucleotides are TGTGCCAGCACACAGGGTGGTGGCACTGAAGCTTTCTTT. The encoded protein is CASTQGGGTEAFF.

This chain connects TRBV5-6 to TRBJ2-5; 11 nucleotides match TRBD1. Germline V gives CDR1 SGHDT, CDR2 YYEEEE. The CDR3 length is 15 residues. Trimming removed 4 bases from V and 7 bases from J; junction bases left unmatched: 9. The DNA for the CDR3 is TGTGCCAGCAGCCCGGACAGGGGGCAGGTCAGGACCCAGTACTTC. This sequence encodes CASSPDRGQVRTQYF.

V usage is TRBV25-1 and J usage is TRBJ1-2; D remains ambiguous. The length of the CDR3 is 12 residues. In germline, CDR1 is MGHDK, CDR2 SYGVNS. V shed 2 bases and J shed 7 bases, with 8 bases lying between them. Written as DNA, the CDR3 is TGTGCCAGCAGTGAAGCCCACCTTGGCTACACCTTC. Amino acids: CASSEAHLGYTF.

V is TRBV7-8 and J is TRBJ1-5; possibly TRBD1 for D (6 bases). The V end lost 5 bases, the J end lost 2 bases, and 13 bases lay between the germline ends. CDR1 is SGHVS, CDR2 FQNEAQ, per germline. The CDR3 sequence is 15 residues long. As DNA, the CDR3 is TGTGCCAGCAGCCTCGGACGGACAGGCAATCAGCCCCAGCATTTT. Translating gives CASSLGRTGNQPQHF.

In this sample, this clone turned up a few times. The chain combines TRBV6-6 with TRBJ2-3; tentatively, D is TRBD1 or TRBD2 (5 bases each). V was trimmed by 8 bases and J by 4 bases, leaving 16 bases between them. In germline, CDR1 is MNHNY, CDR2 SVGAGI (reference sequence). The CDR3 contains 14 residues. CDR3 DNA: TGTGCCAGCTCTAGGGGATCGGGACCAGATACGCAGTATTTT. Amino acids: CASSRGSGPDTQYF.

This rearrangement joins TRBV5-1 to TRBJ2-7; a possible D gene is TRBD2 (6 bases). The V end lost 1 base, the J end lost 12 bases, and 14 bases lay between the germline ends. CDR1 is SGHRS and CDR2 is YFSETQ in the germline V gene. This CDR3 is 12 amino acids long. CDR3 protein: CASSLWAGTGYV. For the CDR3, the DNA is TGCGCCAGCAGCTTGTGGGCCGGGACTGGGTACGTC.

A word on this clone: A junction boundary mismatches the germline segment, possibly from a read error. The V call is TRBV29-1, the J call TRBJ2-5, with no clear D. The germline V gene has CDR1 SQVTM and CDR2 ANQGSEA. The CDR3 length is 13 residues. The CDR3 DNA follows: TGCAGCGTTCAAGAAGCGTTTCGGGAGACCCAGTACTTC. As protein: CSVQEAFRETQYF.

The chain is built from TRBV19 and TRBJ2-3; 8 bases are a match to TRBD2. Germline loops: CDR1 LNHDA, CDR2 SQIVND (reference sequence). With V trimmed by 3 bases and J by 3 bases, 5 bases remained unmatched. CDR3 length equals 15 residues. The DNA of the CDR3 is TGTGCCAGTAGTATTTCGGGCGGGGGGACAGATACGCAGTATTTT. Its protein product is CASSISGGGTDTQYF.

V is TRBV7-6 and J is TRBJ1-5; D remains ambiguous. Germline V gene sequence: CDR1 SGHVS, CDR2 FNYEAQ. This CDR3 comprises 13 residues. V lost 0 bases, J lost 0 bases, and 0 bases lay in between. The CDR3 coding sequence is TGTGCCAGCAGCTTAGCTAGCAATCAGCCCCAGCATTTT. This codes for CASSLASNQPQHF.

This clone has just a few counts. The rearrangement links TRBV5-4 to TRBJ2-1, with 11 bases fitting TRBD2. V shed 2 bases, J shed 8 bases, and the junction held 6 bases outside the gene matches. Germline V gene lookup returns CDR1 SGHNT and CDR2 YYREEE (reference sequence). The CDR3 sequence is 15 residues long. The CDR3 DNA is TGTGCCAGCAGCTTAAAGACTAGCGGGGAAGATGAGCAGTTCTTC. This sequence encodes CASSLKTSGEDEQFF.

The CDR3 sequence is CASSQLAGLNNEQFF. CDR3 bases: TGTGCCAGCAGTCAACTAGCGGGCCTTAACAATGAGCAGTTCTTC. V and J are TRBV27 and TRBJ2-1; 9 bases agree with TRBD2. Trimming cost V 5 bases and J 5 bases; bases outside gene matches: 7. Germline CDR1 reads MNHEY; CDR2 reads SMNVEV (reference sequence). The CDR3 is 15 residues long.

The sample holds a few counts of this clone. Other DNA sequences in this specimen translate into the identical CDR3. The chain employs TRBV19 and TRBJ2-7; TRBD2 matches 7 bases. With 6 bases clipped from V and 0 bases from J, the junction kept 5 bases outside the gene matches. The CDR3 runs to 14 residues. CDR1 LNHDA and CDR2 SQIVND come from the germline V gene (reference sequence). For the CDR3, the DNA is TGTGCCAGTAGAGATAGCGGGTACTCCTACGAGCAGTACTTC. Translating it yields CASRDSGYSYEQYF.

V and J are TRBV6-1 and TRBJ2-1; the D is unclear. V lost 4 bases to trimming and J lost 9 bases, with 10 bases between them. Germline loops: CDR1 MNHNS, CDR2 SASEGT. The CDR3 has 12 amino acids. The CDR3 is CASSAGIGEQFF. CDR3 sequence (DNA): TGTGCCAGCAGTGCCGGAATCGGTGAGCAGTTCTTC.

V and J are TRBV5-1 and TRBJ2-1, with unresolved D. The V gene's germline CDR1 is SGHRS and CDR2 YFSETQ. The V gene lost 2 bases and the J gene lost 7 bases, with 10 bases spanning the gap. This CDR3 has 13 amino acids. The CDR3 nucleotides read TGCGCCAGCAGCTTTGGCGGTGGAAATGAGCAGTTCTTC. Encoded protein: CASSFGGGNEQFF.

The table lists this clone with a count of one. The V and J genes are TRBV5-1 and TRBJ2-3; 16 nucleotides agree with TRBD2. Trimming cost V 4 bases and J 4 bases; bases outside gene matches: 3. The CDR3 extends over 16 amino acids. Germline CDR1 is SGHRS and CDR2 is YFSETQ. CDR3 sequence (DNA): TGCGCCAGCAGCCAGGGACTAGCGGGAGGGGCAGATACGCAGTATTTT. Translation: CASSQGLAGGADTQYF.

To note about this clone: Other DNA sequences in the same sample also yield this CDR3. The chain is built from TRBV5-1 and TRBJ2-3; no clear D gene. This CDR3 is 14 amino acids long. Trimming left V 0 bases short and J 1 base short, with 6 bases between. CDR1 and CDR2 (germline): SGHRS, YFSETQ. In DNA form, the CDR3 reads TGCGCCAGCAGCTTGGCCAGCGGCACAGATACGCAGTATTTT. Translation: CASSLASGTDTQYF.

V gene TRBV7-8 combines with J gene TRBJ2-2, with a possible D match to TRBD1 (5 bases). V lost 2 bases, J lost 5 bases, and 15 bases lay in between. Germline CDR1 reads SGHVS; CDR2 reads FQNEAQ. There are 16 residues in the CDR3. The CDR3 sequence: CASSLSQGSGTGELFF. Written as DNA, the CDR3 is TGTGCCAGCAGCTTAAGCCAGGGTAGTGGAACCGGGGAGCTGTTTTTT.

This clone was seen more than once but under ten times. The rearrangement uses TRBV12-5 and TRBJ2-7, with TRBD1 matching over 9 bases. After removal of 6 bases from V and 1 base from J, the junction contained 7 bases not matched to a gene. Germline V CDR1 and CDR2: LGHNT, FRNRAP. The CDR3 consists of 15 residues. CDR3 sequence: CASGRDRGGSYEQYF. CDR3 nucleotides: TGTGCTAGTGGCAGAGACAGGGGGGGTTCCTACGAGCAGTACTTC.

The J gene is TRBJ1-1, the V gene TRBV18; 7 bases are shared with TRBD1. Germline CDR1 is KGHSH and CDR2 is LQKENI. The length of the CDR3 is 14 residues. V was pared by 4 bases and J by 4 bases, with 6 bases of the junction left unmatched. CDR3 in amino acids: CASSQGAQVTEAFF. The DNA for the CDR3 is TGTGCCAGCTCACAGGGGGCGCAGGTCACTGAAGCTTTCTTT.

J is TRBJ2-3 and V is TRBV5-1, with 8 bases lining up with TRBD2. The V gene end was trimmed by 4 bases and the J gene end by 0 bases; junction bases not matched to a gene: 4. The length of the CDR3 is 15 residues. Germline assignment: CDR1 SGHRS and CDR2 YFSETQ. CDR3 nucleotide sequence: TGCGCCAGCAGCGTAGCGGGATGGAGCACAGATACGCAGTATTTT. Translated: CASSVAGWSTDTQYF.

The chain couples TRBV11-2 to TRBJ2-1; 7 positions agree with TRBD2. The germline CDR1 and CDR2 sequences are SGHAT and FQNNGV. The CDR3 contains 13 residues. The V gene end was trimmed by 8 bases and the J gene end by 0 bases; junction bases not matched to a gene: 1. For the CDR3, the DNA is TGTGCCAGCCGGGACTACTCCTACAATGAGCAGTTCTTC. It encodes CASRDYSYNEQFF.

This sequence joins TRBV9 and TRBJ1-1; D remains unclear. Trimming left V 3 bases short and J 2 bases short, with 11 bases between. Germline CDR1 SGDLS, CDR2 YYNGEE. CDR3 length: 14 residues. The CDR3 region has the DNA TGTGCCAGCAGCGGGACCCTTCTTAACACTGAAGCTTTCTTT. Translating gives CASSGTLLNTEAFF.

The chain uses TRBV28 and TRBJ2-7, with D perhaps TRBD2 (5 bases). CDR1 is MDHEN and CDR2 is SYDVKM in the germline V gene. The CDR3 runs 13 residues. V lost 6 bases and J 6 bases, leaving 15 bases between the germline ends. The CDR3 spells CASRPDGIIEQYV. CDR3 DNA: TGTGCCAGCAGACCCGACGGGATTATCGAGCAGTACGTC.

The rearrangement joins TRBV11-3 to TRBJ2-7, with TRBD1 matching over 7 bases. Looked up from germline, CDR1 is SGHNT and CDR2 is YENEEA. This CDR3 is 14 amino acids long. J lost 3 bases, V lost 5 bases, and 7 bases had no gene match. CDR3 nucleotide sequence: TGTGCCAGCAGCAAGACAGGGCCTAACTACGAGCAGTACTTC. It is translated as CASSKTGPNYEQYF.

DNA of the CDR3: TGTGCCAGCGGCGGGAGCTCCTACAATGAGCAGTTCTTC. Protein product: CASGGSSYNEQFF. This sequence joins TRBV2 and TRBJ2-1; 7 bases line up with TRBD2. The trim removed 8 bases at V and 0 bases at J, leaving 1 base unmatched. The CDR3 has 13 amino acids. Germline V gene lookup returns CDR1 SNHLY and CDR2 FYNNEI.

This clone was seen only a few times. The rearrangement links TRBV28 to TRBJ1-2; D is unresolved. From germline, CDR1 is MDHEN and CDR2 SYDVKM. V was cut by 10 bases and J by 4 bases, with 13 bases left in between. The CDR3 length is 12 residues. The CDR3 bases are TGTGCCACACGGGTGGGCAGCTATGGCTACACCTTC. Amino acid sequence: CATRVGSYGYTF.

This chain connects TRBV10-3 to TRBJ2-7, with D perhaps TRBD2 (5 bases). V dropped 7 bases and J dropped 5 bases, with 15 bases sitting between them. Per germline, CDR1 ENHRY and CDR2 SYGVKD. This CDR3 region has 13 residues. The CDR3 spells CAIKGGSENEQYF. CDR3 bases: TGTGCCATCAAAGGTGGGAGTGAGAACGAGCAGTACTTC.

This chain uses TRBV29-1 with TRBJ2-2; D unresolved. CDR3 length equals 13 residues. Trimming pared 4 bases from V and 3 bases from J, leaving 9 bases between. Germline values: CDR1 SQVTM, CDR2 ANQGSEA. The CDR3 DNA sequence: TGCAGCGTTGGAACCAGATACACCGGGGAGCTGTTTTTT. This sequence encodes CSVGTRYTGELFF.

The gene calls are TRBV7-9 and TRBJ2-2; D is ambiguous. This CDR3 comprises 16 residues. Germline V CDR1 and CDR2: SEHNR, FQNEAQ (reference sequence). V lost 10 bases and J lost 0, with 18 bases in between. The CDR3 coding sequence is TGTGCCATCCGCCGATCGAGAAACGCGAACACCGGGGAGCTGTTTTTT. It encodes CAIRRSRNANTGELFF.